The 2 T cell receptor beta chains below were found in one sample sequenced in a study of blood T cell repertoires in COVID-19 (dated by TCRdb to the early 2020s). Library method: the immunoSEQ multiplex PCR assay. The table was pulled from immuneACCESS by TCRdb, which kept in-frame rearrangements only. Such tables lose some clones; where checked, under half of the loss comes from unresolved V genes, and the rest has no known cause. The sample contains 250,000 to 350,000 clones, more than 80% of them found a single time. 5.5% to 8% of the sample belongs to the ten largest clones. The sequencing input was peripheral blood. The receptors derive from a woman aged 50 to 65 with COVID-19, enrolled during active disease.

This clone was seen only once. The chain has TRBV5-1 and TRBJ2-3, with TRBD2 matching 7 bases. After removal of 4 bases from V and 0 bases from J, the junction contained 8 bases not matched to a gene. CDR3 length: 16 residues. Germline CDR1 is SGHRS and CDR2 is YFSETQ. CDR3 residues: CASSPLGSGSTDTQYF. CDR3 bases: TGCGCCAGCAGCCCATTGGGTAGCGGGAGCACAGATACGCAGTATTTT.

This chain joins TRBV2 and TRBJ2-7; a possible D gene is TRBD1 (8 bases). CDR1 and CDR2 (germline): SNHLY, FYNNEI. V lost 7 bases and J lost 2, with 18 bases in between. CDR3 length: 15 residues. CDR3: CASTRGQGLTYEQYF. CDR3 nucleotides: TGTGCCAGCACCCGCGGACAGGGACTAACCTACGAGCAGTACTTC.